The 27 T cell receptor beta chains reported below all come from one sample, sequenced in a study of T cell responses to AZD1222 COVID-19 vaccine. Assay: immunoSEQ multiplex PCR; the TCRdb copy retains only in-frame clones and omits some. The sample records about 150,000 clones, 70% to 90% being singletons. The sample was peripheral blood, taken on day 0 of AZD1222 vaccination. The receptors come from an adult in good health.

V usage is TRBV19 and J usage is TRBJ1-1; possibly TRBD1 for D (5 bases). Germline loops: CDR1 LNHDA, CDR2 SQIVND (reference sequence). This CDR3 region has 11 residues. The germline V and J ends were trimmed by 8 bases and 1 base, with 5 bases remaining between them. The CDR3 is CASGGNTEAFF. The CDR3 DNA follows: TGTGCCAGTGGGGGGAACACTGAAGCTTTCTTT.

V gene TRBV13 combines with J gene TRBJ1-1; D is perhaps TRBD1 (6 bases). The CDR3 length is 14 residues. Trimming removed 0 bases from V and 5 bases from J, with 10 bases in between. Per the germline V gene, CDR1 is PRHDT and CDR2 is FYEKMQ (reference sequence). The CDR3 DNA is TGTGCCAGCAGCTTAGGGACGGGGGCTACTGAAGCTTTCTTT. Encoded protein: CASSLGTGATEAFF.

A single count supports this clone. The V and J genes are TRBV6-5 and TRBJ1-6; D uncertain. Trimming removed 0 bases from V and 8 bases from J, with 11 bases in between. Germline assignment: CDR1 MNHEY and CDR2 SVGAGI. CDR3 length: 15 amino acids. CDR3 region: CASSYSWTADSPLHF. The CDR3 bases are TGTGCCAGCAGTTACTCCTGGACTGCGGATTCACCCCTCCACTTT.

This sequence joins TRBV18 and TRBJ2-7, with 7 bases aligning to TRBD1. CDR3 length: 17 residues. V was clipped by 3 bases and J by 0 bases; unmatched bases: 11. Per germline, CDR1 KGHSH and CDR2 LQKENI. The CDR3 loop reads CASSPPRGQGISYEQYF. The CDR3 DNA follows: TGTGCCAGCTCACCTCCGAGGGGGCAGGGGATCTCCTACGAGCAGTACTTC. Complete variable domain (other parts from reference TRBV18 and TRBJ2-7): NAGVMQNPRHLVRRRGQEARLRCSPMKGHSHVYWYRQLPEEGLKFMVYLQKENIIDESGMPKERFSAEFPKEGPSILRIQQVVRGDSAAYFCASSPPRGQGISYEQYFGPGTRLTVT.

This clone was counted once. The chain is built from TRBV28 and TRBJ1-6; tentative D call: TRBD1 (6 bases). This CDR3 has 14 residues. Germline assignment: CDR1 MDHEN and CDR2 SYDVKM. V lost 8 bases, J lost 10 bases, and 18 bases lay in between. DNA for the CDR3: TGTGCCAGCCGAACGGGGGGGGCCTACTCACCCCTCCACTTT. Translated: CASRTGGAYSPLHF.

This clone was counted once. The rearrangement joins TRBV9 to TRBJ1-3; no reliable D call. The CDR3 has 14 residues. The germline V gene encodes CDR1 SGDLS and CDR2 YYNGEE. Trimming took 5 bases from V and 1 from J, leaving 10 bases between them. The chain's CDR3 is CASRSGQSGNTIYF. The CDR3 DNA follows: TGTGCCAGCAGGTCGGGCCAATCTGGAAACACCATATATTTT.

The rearrangement links TRBV20-1 to TRBJ2-7, with D hard to call. The germline V and J ends were trimmed by 6 bases and 3 bases, with 9 bases remaining between them. The germline V gene encodes CDR1 DFQATT and CDR2 SNEGSKA (reference sequence). This CDR3 is 11 amino acids long. The CDR3 nucleotides read TGCAGTGCCACCCCCGACTACGAGCAGTACTTC. Its protein is CSATPDYEQYF.

This chain joins TRBV4-1 and TRBJ2-1; a weak D match, TRBD2 (5 bases). Between the trimmed V and J ends, which lost 0 bases and 11 bases, there was a span of 14 bases. Germline V gene lookup returns CDR1 MGHRA and CDR2 YSYEKL. The CDR3 sequence is 14 residues long. This chain's CDR3 is CASSQDMRTSKQFF. CDR3 DNA sequence: TGCGCCAGCAGCCAAGATATGCGGACTTCAAAGCAGTTCTTC.

This chain connects TRBV7-9 to TRBJ1-1; D may be TRBD1 (6 bases). V dropped 5 bases and J dropped 3 bases, with 16 bases sitting between them. Germline CDR1 reads SEHNR; CDR2 reads FQNEAQ (reference sequence). CDR3 length: 15 residues. The CDR3 spells CASSRQDPRDTEAFF. The CDR3 DNA is TGTGCCAGCAGCCGACAGGACCCGCGGGACACTGAAGCTTTCTTT. Complete variable domain (other parts from reference TRBV7-9 and TRBJ1-1): DTGVSQNPRHKITKRGQNVTFRCDPISEHNRLYWYRQTLGQGPEFLTYFQNEAQLEKSRLLSDRFSAERPKGSFSTLEIQRTEQGDSAMYLCASSRQDPRDTEAFFGQGTRLTVV.

V usage is TRBV18 and J usage is TRBJ2-2, with D unresolved. Trimming pared 3 bases from V and 6 bases from J, leaving 11 bases between. CDR3 length: 14 amino acids. From germline, CDR1 is KGHSH and CDR2 LQKENI. The CDR3 DNA reads as TGTGCCAGCTCACCTATACAGAAGCCCGGGGAGCTGTTTTTT. As protein: CASSPIQKPGELFF.

The rearrangement links TRBV6-5 to TRBJ1-1; no definite D call. V shed 7 bases and J shed 1 base, with 4 bases lying between them. The CDR3 spans 11 residues. CDR1 is MNHEY, CDR2 SVGAGI, per germline. Written as DNA, the CDR3 is TGTGCCAGCAAGGGGAACACTGAAGCTTTCTTT. Its translation is CASKGNTEAFF.

The rearrangement joins TRBV7-9 to TRBJ2-7, with 7 nucleotides matching TRBD1. The CDR3 totals 13 residues. Germline loops: CDR1 SEHNR, CDR2 FQNEAQ (reference sequence). Trimming cost V 5 bases and J 6 bases; bases outside gene matches: 7. CDR3 in DNA: TGTGCCAGCAGCCCCCCCAGGGGGATCGAGCAGTACTTC. Translated: CASSPPRGIEQYF.

The chain couples TRBV3-1 (or the pseudogene TRBV3-2) to TRBJ1-1; 7 nucleotides align to TRBD1. The CDR3 consists of 15 residues. Germline V gene sequence: CDR1 LGHDT, CDR2 YNNKEL (reference sequence). Trimming took 0 bases from V and 4 from J; bases not matched to a gene: 5. The CDR3 here is CASSQEQGRTTEAFF. CDR3 in DNA: TGTGCCAGCAGCCAAGAACAGGGGCGGACCACTGAAGCTTTCTTT.

CDR3 nucleotide sequence: TGTGCCAGCAGCTTAGCGGGGTCTTCAGATACGCAGTATTTT. It yields the protein CASSLAGSSDTQYF. V and J are TRBV7-9 and TRBJ2-3; D gene ambiguous. Per the germline V gene, CDR1 is SEHNR and CDR2 is FQNEAQ (reference sequence). The V end was cut by 0 bases, the J end by 4 bases, with 8 bases between. This CDR3 region has 14 residues.

This clone occurred a few times. This sequence joins TRBV7-9 and TRBJ2-1, with D possibly being TRBD2 (5 bases). This CDR3 comprises 13 residues. V shed 3 bases and J shed 10 bases, with 13 bases lying between them. Germline CDR1 and CDR2: SEHNR and FQNEAQ (reference sequence). The CDR3 sequence: CASSLYLASEQFF. As DNA, the CDR3 is TGTGCCAGCAGCTTGTACCTAGCAAGCGAGCAGTTCTTC.

The rearrangement links TRBV3-1 (or the pseudogene TRBV3-2) to TRBJ1-5; D unclear. Trimming took 1 base from V and 0 from J, leaving 4 bases between them. Germline CDR1 is LGHDT and CDR2 is YNNKEL (reference sequence). The CDR3 sequence is 14 residues long. The CDR3 DNA reads as TGTGCCAGCAGCCAAGCCGGTAGCAATCAGCCCCAGCATTTT. This encodes CASSQAGSNQPQHF.

The rearrangement uses TRBV10-3 and TRBJ1-1; TRBD1 is a possible D gene (6 bases). CDR3 length: 14 amino acids. Per germline, CDR1 ENHRY and CDR2 SYGVKD. With 3 bases removed from V and 5 bases from J, the gap between germline ends came to 13 bases. CDR3: CAISDLGGGTEAFF. The CDR3 bases are TGTGCCATCAGTGATTTAGGGGGGGGGACTGAAGCTTTCTTT.

The V gene is TRBV29-1, the J gene TRBJ1-1; D uncertain. Deletions cut 6 bases from V and 6 bases from J, with 20 bases between. Germline-derived CDR1 and CDR2 are SQVTM and ANQGSEA. The CDR3 totals 14 residues. This CDR3 reads CSVAGPHKTAEAFF. CDR3 coding DNA: TGCAGCGTCGCCGGGCCGCACAAGACCGCTGAAGCTTTCTTT.

Concerning this clone: The sample has other DNA sequences that encode this CDR3 too. In DNA, the CDR3 is TGTGCCAGCAGCCAAGTCGCAGATACGCAGTATTTT. Translating it yields CASSQVADTQYF. The chain recombines TRBV3-1 (or the pseudogene TRBV3-2) with TRBJ2-3; D remains ambiguous. Deletions cut 1 base from V and 4 bases from J, with 3 bases between. The CDR3 extends over 12 amino acids. Germline V gene sequence: CDR1 LGHDT, CDR2 YNNKEL (reference sequence).

The J gene is TRBJ2-7, the V gene TRBV4-1; 7 positions agree with TRBD1. V lost 2 bases, J lost 0 bases, and 4 bases stayed unmatched. This CDR3 comprises 15 residues. CDR1 is MGHRA and CDR2 is YSYEKL in the germline V gene. Here the CDR3 reads CASSQKQGSSYEQYF. Here the CDR3 DNA reads TGCGCCAGCAGCCAAAAACAGGGGAGCTCCTACGAGCAGTACTTC.

The rearrangement uses TRBV30 and TRBJ2-1, with D uncertain. The CDR3 is made up of 12 amino acids. The V end was cut by 3 bases, the J end by 6 bases, with 9 bases between. Germline CDR1 GTSNPN, CDR2 SVGIG (reference sequence). The CDR3 here is CAWRPHSNEQFF. In DNA, the CDR3 is TGTGCCTGGAGACCCCATAGCAATGAGCAGTTCTTC.

The V call is TRBV2, the J call TRBJ2-7, with D possibly matching TRBD1 (7 bases). The length of the CDR3 is 15 residues. CDR1 is SNHLY, CDR2 FYNNEI, per germline. Trimming took 6 bases from V and 4 from J, leaving 19 bases between them. CDR3 in amino acids: CASSEFRGDGYEQYF. The CDR3 DNA follows: TGTGCCAGCAGCGAGTTCAGGGGGGATGGTTACGAGCAGTACTTC. The full variable domain, with the rest looked up from reference TRBV2 and TRBJ2-7, is EPEVTQTPSHQVTQMGQEVILRCVPISNHLYFYWYRQILGQKVEFLVSFYNNEISEKSEIFDDQFSVERPDGSNFTLKIRSTKLEDSAMYFCASSEFRGDGYEQYFGPGTRLTVT.

In its sample, this clone was seen once. V usage is TRBV11-2 and J usage is TRBJ2-7; perhaps TRBD1 as D (5 bases). V was clipped by 5 bases and J by 2 bases, with 16 bases between them. This CDR3 comprises 15 residues. Germline CDR1 is SGHAT and CDR2 is FQNNGV. CDR3 sequence: CASSPYSTATYEQYF. The CDR3 region has the DNA TGTGCCAGCAGCCCTTACTCGACAGCTACCTACGAGCAGTACTTC.

The CDR3: CATKSGYNEQFF. In nucleotides, the CDR3 is TGTGCCACCAAAAGCGGTTACAATGAGCAGTTCTTC. The chain is built from TRBV27 and TRBJ2-1, with D maybe TRBD2 (5 bases). The V end was cut by 10 bases, the J end by 4 bases, with 11 bases between. Germline V CDR1 and CDR2: MNHEY, SMNVEV (reference sequence). The CDR3 consists of 12 residues.

The chain joins TRBV6-5 to TRBJ1-3, with D unresolved. V lost 8 bases and J lost 0, with 14 bases in between. The germline gives CDR1 MNHEY, CDR2 SVGAGI. The CDR3 covers 15 residues. The CDR3 sequence: CASSLIANSGNTIYF. The CDR3 region has the DNA TGTGCCAGCTCCCTCATTGCCAACTCTGGAAACACCATATATTTT.

The chain couples TRBV28 to TRBJ1-5; D is unclear. V was shortened by 3 bases and J by 0 bases, with 15 bases between the two germline ends. The CDR3 length is 17 residues. Germline CDR1 is MDHEN and CDR2 is SYDVKM. Written as DNA, the CDR3 is TGTGCCAGCAGTTTTTCGGCTTTCCGCGTTAGCAATCAGCCCCAGCATTTT. Amino acids: CASSFSAFRVSNQPQHF.

This clone occurred once. V usage is TRBV6-4 and J usage is TRBJ2-3; D might be TRBD1 or TRBD2, each matching 5 bases. Germline assignment: CDR1 MRHNA and CDR2 SNTAGT. The CDR3 length is 15 residues. V lost 3 bases to trimming and J lost 2 bases, with 12 bases between them. This chain's CDR3 is CASSEWGRVTDTQYF. CDR3 bases: TGTGCCAGCAGTGAGTGGGGGAGAGTCACAGATACGCAGTATTTT.